One sample yielded the 4 T cell receptor beta chains listed below, sequenced in a study of TIL therapy for anti-PD-1-resistant metastatic lung cancer. The sample's time point: pre-treatment sample, taken before nivolumab and TIL therapy. Sequencing used immunoSEQ v3. Profiled with immunoSEQ multiplex PCR; TCRdb holds only in-frame clones, not every one. The sample contains about 60,000 clones, around 63% of which appear only once. The material sequenced was blood, taken at baseline. These receptors originate from a person between 25 and 79 years old with non-small cell lung cancer.

This clone came up a few times. CDR3 amino acids: CATKLLAGGSNEQFF. DNA for the CDR3: TGTGCCACCAAATTACTAGCGGGAGGGTCAAATGAGCAGTTCTTC. The V call is TRBV6-1, the J call TRBJ2-1, with 13 bases matching TRBD2. V dropped 10 bases and J dropped 7; count of bases not matched to a gene: 10. Germline lookup yields CDR1 MNHNS and CDR2 SASEGT. The CDR3 sequence is 15 residues long.

The chain combines TRBV7-2 with TRBJ2-7, with a weak D call TRBD1 (7 bases). The CDR3 loop spans 15 amino acids. Trimming removed 6 bases at V and 2 bases at J, with 17 bases between. Germline V CDR1 and CDR2: SGHTA, FQGNSA. The CDR3: CASSPSGGSTYEQYF. CDR3 DNA sequence: TGTGCCAGCAGTCCTTCAGGGGGGTCGACCTACGAGCAGTACTTC.

The rearrangement links TRBV7-6 to TRBJ2-7, with TRBD2 matching 7 bases. This CDR3 is 14 amino acids long. Germline V CDR1 and CDR2: SGHVS, FNYEAQ. Trimming cost V 3 bases and J 1 base; bases outside gene matches: 3. The CDR3 nucleotides read TGTGCCAGCAGCTTCGGCGGGGGATCCTACGAGCAGTACTTC. This sequence encodes CASSFGGGSYEQYF. The whole variable domain, filled in from reference TRBV7-6 and TRBJ2-7, reads GAGVSQSPRYKVTKRGQDVALRCDPISGHVSLYWYRQALGQGPEFLTYFNYEAQQDKSGLPNDRFSAERPEGSISTLTIQRTEQRDSAMYRCASSFGGGSYEQYFGPGTRLTVT.

The gene calls are TRBV15 and TRBJ1-2, with TRBD1 identical over 7 bases. Germline V gene data show CDR1 as LNHNV and CDR2 as YYDKDF (reference sequence). The CDR3 covers 16 residues. V was clipped by 0 bases and J by 4 bases; unmatched bases: 8. The CDR3 bases are TGTGCCACCAGCAGAGATCGGACAGGCTACTCCTATGGCTACACCTTC. As protein: CATSRDRTGYSYGYTF. The full variable domain, completed using reference TRBV15 and TRBJ1-2, is DAMVIQNPRYQVTQFGKPVTLSCSQTLNHNVMYWYQQKSSQAPKLLFHYYDKDFNNEADTPDNFQSRRPNTSFCFLDIRSPGLGDTAMYLCATSRDRTGYSYGYTFGSGTRLTVV.